This T cell receptor (beta chain) is drawn from a study of T-cell reconstitution after alpha-beta-depleted transplantation in children. The germline V gene has CDR1 SGHVS and CDR2 FNYEAQ. V shed 2 bases, J shed 5 bases, and the junction held 9 bases outside the gene matches. There are 17 residues in the CDR3. This clonotype has just a few counts. Unique molecular identifiers were used in preparing the TCRbeta library. TCRdb reprocessed the PCR reads with MiXCR, giving one entry per CDR3 protein. The data hold 350,000 to 450,000 distinct CDR3 sequences, with about an eighth observed a single time. This chain connects TRBV7-6 to TRBJ2-2; TRBD2 agrees at 9 bases. The material was PBMCs, obtained from the stem cell graft. This TCR derives from a human donor who donated a stem cell graft to a child with Fanconi anemia. CDR3 amino acids: CASSLFTAGGETGELFF. CDR3 in DNA: TGTGCCAGCAGCTTATTCACAGCGGGGGGTGAGACCGGGGAGCTGTTTTTT.